This T cell receptor (beta chain) was observed in a study of T cells after yellow fever vaccination. From the 5' RACE reads, TCRdb called clonotypes with MiXCR, one entry per CDR3 protein. Of more than 95,000 distinct CDR3 sequences listed, roughly 8.2% are singletons. Germline CDR1 LGHDT, CDR2 YNNKEL (reference sequence). The CDR3 contains 16 residues. The germline V and J ends were trimmed by 3 bases and 2 bases, with 16 bases remaining between them. The table lists this clonotype with a few counts. This clonotype originated in a man younger than 35 who received the YFV17D yellow fever vaccine. The chain has TRBV3-1 and TRBJ1-1; tentatively, D is TRBD1 (6 bases). The sequencing used CD8+ T cells sorted from PBMCs, collected on the day of the yellow fever booster vaccination. Written as DNA, the CDR3 is TGTGCCAGCAGCCAGGAGGAGGGGGAACGAAACACTGAAGCTTTCTTT. Translated: CASSQEEGERNTEAFF.